These 2 T cell receptor beta chains share one sample of origin, sequenced in a study of glioma-infiltrating T cells after dendritic cell vaccination. Only in-frame clones appear in the TCRdb table, and some are missing; sequencing was by immunoSEQ multiplex PCR. The sample has nearly 85,000 clones; approximately 90% are singletons. Here the sequenced sample was blood, taken before dendritic cell vaccination. These receptors were taken from a human donor with glioblastoma.

The CDR3 spells CASNDRQNTEAFF. Here the CDR3 DNA reads TGTGCCAGCAATGACAGACAGAACACTGAAGCTTTCTTT. The chain recombines TRBV2 with TRBJ1-1; TRBD1 is a possible D gene (5 bases). Per germline, CDR1 SNHLY and CDR2 FYNNEI. V was trimmed by 7 bases and J by 1 base, leaving 10 bases between them. This CDR3 is 13 amino acids long.

V gene TRBV15 combines with J gene TRBJ1-1, with no clear D. There are 13 residues in the CDR3. Germline-derived CDR1 and CDR2 are LNHNV and YYDKDF (reference sequence). Between the trimmed V and J ends, which lost 0 bases and 2 bases, there was a span of 4 bases. CDR3 in amino acids: CATSRDLNTEAFF. The CDR3 DNA is TGTGCCACCAGCAGAGATCTAAACACTGAAGCTTTCTTT.